The subject of this entry is one T cell receptor (beta chain). Its antigen is currently unknown. The germline V gene encodes CDR1 SGHDN and CDR2 FVKESK. V lost 4 bases and J 3 bases, leaving 16 bases between the germline ends. The CDR3 is 15 amino acids. This entry belongs to a study of blood T cells in healthy people across ages. Notes on the study in general: Compared with aged donors, long-lived donors showed fewer expanded clones, suggesting selection. Across the age range, TCR beta diversity per million T cells fell in a roughly linear way. The study lacked donor CMV status, which possibly confounded expanded clonotype changes.

Next came a second PCR, run for about 7 to 11 cycles, which used a sample-barcoded 5' primer along with a J-beta primer mix. TCRdb ran MiXCR on the 5' RACE reads and lists one entry per CDR3 protein. The profile shows hundreds of thousands of distinct CDR3 sequences, more than 40% of them singletons. The TCR sequence derives from a man aged 60 to 75 in good health. The V and J genes are TRBV14 and TRBJ2-7, with a possible D match to TRBD1 (6 bases). The source material was blood. CDR3 coding DNA: TGTGCCAGCAGCCCCCGGGCAGGGGTTAACTACGAGCAGTACTTC. Its translation: CASSPRAGVNYEQYF.